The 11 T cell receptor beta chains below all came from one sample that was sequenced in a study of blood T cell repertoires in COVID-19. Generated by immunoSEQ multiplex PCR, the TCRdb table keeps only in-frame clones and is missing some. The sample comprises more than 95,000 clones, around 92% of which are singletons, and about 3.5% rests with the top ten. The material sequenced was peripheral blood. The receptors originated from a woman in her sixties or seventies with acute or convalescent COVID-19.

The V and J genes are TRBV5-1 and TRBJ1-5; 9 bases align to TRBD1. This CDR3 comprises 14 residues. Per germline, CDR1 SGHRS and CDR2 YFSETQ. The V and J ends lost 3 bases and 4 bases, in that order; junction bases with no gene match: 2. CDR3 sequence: CASSSGTGNQPQHF. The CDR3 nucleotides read TGCGCCAGCAGCTCCGGGACAGGGAATCAGCCCCAGCATTTT. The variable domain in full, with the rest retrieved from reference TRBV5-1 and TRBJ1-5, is KAGVTQTPRYLIKTRGQQVTLSCSPISGHRSVSWYQQTPGQGLQFLFEYFSETQRNKGNFPGRFSGRQFSNSRSEMNVSTLELGDSALYLCASSSGTGNQPQHFGDGTRLSIL.

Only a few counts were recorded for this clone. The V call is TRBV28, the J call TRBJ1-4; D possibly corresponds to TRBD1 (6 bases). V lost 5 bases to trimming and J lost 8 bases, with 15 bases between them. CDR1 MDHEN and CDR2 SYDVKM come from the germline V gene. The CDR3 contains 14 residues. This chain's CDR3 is CASSPPARGEKLFF. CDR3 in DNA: TGTGCCAGCAGTCCGCCTGCGAGGGGGGAAAAACTGTTTTTT.

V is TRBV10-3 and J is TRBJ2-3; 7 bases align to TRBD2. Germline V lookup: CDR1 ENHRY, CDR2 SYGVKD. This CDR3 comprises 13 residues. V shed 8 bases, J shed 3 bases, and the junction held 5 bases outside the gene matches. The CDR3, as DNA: TGTGCCATCGGGCGGGAGATAACAGATACGCAGTATTTT. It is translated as CAIGREITDTQYF.

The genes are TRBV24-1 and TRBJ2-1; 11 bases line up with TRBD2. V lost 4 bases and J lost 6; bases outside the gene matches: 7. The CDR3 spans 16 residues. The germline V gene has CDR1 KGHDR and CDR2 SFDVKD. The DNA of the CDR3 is TGTGCCACCAGTGACGCACTAGCGGGAGTATTCAATGAGCAGTTCTTC. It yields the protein CATSDALAGVFNEQFF.

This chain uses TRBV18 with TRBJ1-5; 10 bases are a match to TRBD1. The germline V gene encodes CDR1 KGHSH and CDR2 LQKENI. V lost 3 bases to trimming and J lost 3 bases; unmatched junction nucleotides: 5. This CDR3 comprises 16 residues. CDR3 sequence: CASSPMTGGINQPQHF. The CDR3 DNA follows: TGTGCCAGCTCACCTATGACAGGGGGCATCAATCAGCCCCAGCATTTT. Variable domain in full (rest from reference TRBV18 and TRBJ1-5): NAGVMQNPRHLVRRRGQEARLRCSPMKGHSHVYWYRQLPEEGLKFMVYLQKENIIDESGMPKERFSAEFPKEGPSILRIQQVVRGDSAAYFCASSPMTGGINQPQHFGDGTRLSIL.

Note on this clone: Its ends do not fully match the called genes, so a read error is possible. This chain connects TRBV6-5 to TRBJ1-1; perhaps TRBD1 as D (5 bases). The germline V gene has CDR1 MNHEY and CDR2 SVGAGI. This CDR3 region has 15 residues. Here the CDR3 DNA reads TGTGCCAGCCTTAGCCAGGGAATAATGAACACTGAGGCTTTCTTT. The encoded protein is CASLSQGIMNTEAFF.

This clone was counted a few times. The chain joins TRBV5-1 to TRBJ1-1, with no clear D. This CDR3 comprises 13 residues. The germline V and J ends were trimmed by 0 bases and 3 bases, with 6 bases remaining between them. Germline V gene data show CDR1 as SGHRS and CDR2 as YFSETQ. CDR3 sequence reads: CASSLGGDTEAFF. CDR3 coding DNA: TGCGCCAGCAGCTTGGGGGGAGACACTGAAGCTTTCTTT.

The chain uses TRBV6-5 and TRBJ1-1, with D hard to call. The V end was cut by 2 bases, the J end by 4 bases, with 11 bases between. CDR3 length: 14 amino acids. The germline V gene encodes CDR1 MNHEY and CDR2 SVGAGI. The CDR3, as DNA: TGTGCCAGCAGTTACACCCCGGGGTCCACTGAAGCTTTCTTT. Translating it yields CASSYTPGSTEAFF.

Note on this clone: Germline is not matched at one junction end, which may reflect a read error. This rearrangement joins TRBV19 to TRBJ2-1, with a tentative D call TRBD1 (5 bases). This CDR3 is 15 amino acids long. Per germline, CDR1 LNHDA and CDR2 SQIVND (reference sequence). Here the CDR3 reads CASSSPAGRMRYPVF. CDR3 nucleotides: TGTGCCAGTAGTTCCCCTGCAGGGCGAATGCGGTACCCGGTCTTC.

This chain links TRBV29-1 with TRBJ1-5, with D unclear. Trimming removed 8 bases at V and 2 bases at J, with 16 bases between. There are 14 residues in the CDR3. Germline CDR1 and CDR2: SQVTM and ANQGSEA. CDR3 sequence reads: CSISINGGNQPQHF. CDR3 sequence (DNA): TGCAGCATTTCAATAAACGGTGGCAATCAGCCCCAGCATTTT.

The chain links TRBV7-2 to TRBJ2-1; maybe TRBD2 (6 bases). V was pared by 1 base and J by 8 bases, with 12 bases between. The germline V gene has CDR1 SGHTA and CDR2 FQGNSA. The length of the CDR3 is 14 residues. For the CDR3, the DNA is TGTGCCAGCAGCTTAGATGGGACTTTGGATGAGCAGTTCTTC. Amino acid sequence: CASSLDGTLDEQFF. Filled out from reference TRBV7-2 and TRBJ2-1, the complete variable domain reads GAGVSQSPSNKVTEKGKDVELRCDPISGHTALYWYRQSLGQGLEFLIYFQGNSAPDKSGLPSDRFSAERTGGSVSTLTIQRTQQEDSAVYLCASSLDGTLDEQFFGPGTRLTVL.